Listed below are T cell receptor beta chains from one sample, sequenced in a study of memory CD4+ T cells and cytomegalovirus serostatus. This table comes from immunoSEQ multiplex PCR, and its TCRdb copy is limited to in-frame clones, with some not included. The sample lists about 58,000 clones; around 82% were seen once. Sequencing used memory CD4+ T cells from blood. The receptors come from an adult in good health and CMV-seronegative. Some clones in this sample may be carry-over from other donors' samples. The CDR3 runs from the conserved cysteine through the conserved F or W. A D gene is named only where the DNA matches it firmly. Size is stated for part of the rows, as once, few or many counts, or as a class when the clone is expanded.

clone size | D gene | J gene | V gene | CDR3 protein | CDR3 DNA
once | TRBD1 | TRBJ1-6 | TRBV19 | CASSSGTARPVRTLHF | TGTGCCAGTAGTTCCGGGACAGCCCGCCCGGTAAGGACCCTCCACTTT
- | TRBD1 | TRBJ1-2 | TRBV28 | CASSFRTGPYGYTF | TGTGCCAGCAGTTTCCGGACAGGACCTTATGGCTACACCTTC
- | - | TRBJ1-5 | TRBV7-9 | CASSLTSGGGNNQPQHF | TGTGCCAGCAGCCTGACTTCCGGGGGTGGAAACAATCAGCCCCAGCATTTT
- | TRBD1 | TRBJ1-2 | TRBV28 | CAIVDREGYGYTF | TGTGCCATCGTCGACAGGGAAGGCTATGGCTACACCTTC
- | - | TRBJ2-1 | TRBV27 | CASSLVPSGGSDEQFF | TGTGCCAGCAGTTTAGTCCCAAGTGGAGGTTCGGATGAGCAGTTCTTC
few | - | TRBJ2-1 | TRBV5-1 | CASSLSTLASYNEQFF | TGCGCCAGCAGCCTATCGACCCTTGCCTCCTACAATGAGCAGTTCTTC
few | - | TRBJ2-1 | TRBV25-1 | CASRTYNEQFF | TGTGCCAGCAGAACCTACAATGAGCAGTTCTTC
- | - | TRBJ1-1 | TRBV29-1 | CSVAWGPEAFF | TGCAGCGTGGCGTGGGGACCTGAAGCTTTCTTT
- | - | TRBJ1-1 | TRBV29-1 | CSVEVARSAFF | TGCAGCGTTGAGGTAGCTCGGTCAGCTTTCTTT
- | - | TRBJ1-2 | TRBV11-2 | CASSPSSGARYGYTF | TGTGCCAGCAGCCCAAGCTCAGGAGCCCGGTATGGCTACACCTTC
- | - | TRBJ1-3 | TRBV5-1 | CASSPDQGSGNTIYF | TGCGCCAGCAGCCCTGATCAGGGCTCTGGAAACACCATATATTTT
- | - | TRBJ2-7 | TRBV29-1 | CSVEVSAFSYEQYF | TGCAGCGTTGAAGTTTCAGCATTCAGCTACGAGCAGTACTTC
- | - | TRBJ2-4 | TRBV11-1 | CARTIPGAKNIQYF | TGTGCCAGGACCATCCCGGGGGCCAAAAACATTCAGTACTTC
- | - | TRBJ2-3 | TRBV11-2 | CASSLGVLSGPTDTQYF | TGTGCCAGCAGCTTAGGGGTCCTAAGCGGGCCCACAGATACGCAGTATTTT
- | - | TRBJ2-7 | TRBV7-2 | CASSPLGPPEQYF | TGTGCCAGCAGCCCCCTCGGGCCCCCCGAGCAGTACTTC
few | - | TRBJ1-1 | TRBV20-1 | CSARGGTEAFF | TGCAGTGCTAGAGGTGGGACTGAAGCTTTCTTT
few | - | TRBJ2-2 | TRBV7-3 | CASSSQASTGELFF | TGTGCCAGCAGCTCCCAGGCTTCCACCGGGGAGCTGTTTTTT
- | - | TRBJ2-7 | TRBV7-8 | CASSRGRDRYEQYF | TGTGCCAGCAGCCGAGGACGGGACCGCTACGAGCAGTACTTC
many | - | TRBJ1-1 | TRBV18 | CASSPMRVVNTEAFF | TGTGCCAGCTCACCAATGAGGGTGGTGAACACTGAAGCTTTCTTT
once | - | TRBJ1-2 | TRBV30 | CAWSNSYSPGGGYTF | TGTGCCTGGAGTAATTCTTACAGTCCGGGCGGTGGCTACACCTTC
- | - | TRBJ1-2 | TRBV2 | CASSELGGGYTF | TGTGCCAGCAGTGAACTGGGGGGTGGCTACACCTTC
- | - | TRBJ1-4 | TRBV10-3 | CAISESGGANEKLFF | TGTGCCATCAGTGAGTCGGGGGGCGCGAATGAAAAACTGTTTTTT
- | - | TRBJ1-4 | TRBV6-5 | CASRDTGWSEKLFF | TGTGCCAGCCGCGACACAGGGTGGAGCGAAAAACTGTTTTTT
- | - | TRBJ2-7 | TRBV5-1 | CASSWTPASYEQYF | TGCGCCAGCAGCTGGACACCCGCGTCCTACGAGCAGTACTTC
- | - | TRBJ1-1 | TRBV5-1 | CASSLNRNTEAFF | TGCGCCAGCAGCTTGAACAGAAACACTGAAGCTTTCTTT
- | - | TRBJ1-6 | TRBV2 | CASGGGRNSPLHF | TGTGCCAGCGGGGGAGGCCGGAATTCACCCCTCCACTTT
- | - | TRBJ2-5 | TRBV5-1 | CASSLVVSKETQYF | TGCGCCAGCAGCTTGGTAGTATCAAAAGAGACCCAGTACTTC
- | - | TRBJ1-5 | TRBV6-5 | CASSRKGNQPQHF | TGTGCCAGCAGCCGCAAGGGGAATCAGCCCCAGCATTTT
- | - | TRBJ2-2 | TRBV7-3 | CASSLGTNTGELFF | TGTGCCAGCAGCTTAGGGACAAACACCGGGGAGCTGTTTTTT
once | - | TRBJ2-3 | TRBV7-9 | CASSPAGWQDTQYF | TGTGCCAGCAGCCCGGCGGGATGGCAGGATACGCAGTATTTT
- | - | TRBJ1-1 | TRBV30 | CAWVTYTEAFF | TGTGCCTGGGTCACGTACACTGAAGCTTTCTTT
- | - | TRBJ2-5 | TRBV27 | CASSSGLRGATETQYF | TGTGCCAGCAGTTCCGGACTACGGGGGGCCACAGAGACCCAGTACTTC
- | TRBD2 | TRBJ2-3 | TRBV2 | CASSEVSGLAGVTYTQYF | TGTGCCAGCAGTGAAGTTAGTGGACTAGCGGGAGTTACGTATACGCAGTATTTT
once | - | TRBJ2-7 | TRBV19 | CASSMELAYSYEQYF | TGTGCCAGTAGTATGGAACTAGCCTATTCCTACGAGCAGTACTTC
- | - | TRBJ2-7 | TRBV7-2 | CASPPGRIYEQYF | TGTGCCAGCCCCCCGGGGAGAATTTACGAGCAGTACTTC
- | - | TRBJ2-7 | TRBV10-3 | CAISMDMSEQYF | TGTGCCATCAGCATGGACATGAGCGAGCAGTACTTC
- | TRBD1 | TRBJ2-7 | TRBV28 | CASSLTGAYEQYF | TGTGCCAGCAGTTTAACAGGGGCCTACGAGCAGTACTTC
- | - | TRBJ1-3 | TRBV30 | CAWSAGSGNTIYF | TGTGCCTGGAGTGCAGGCTCTGGAAACACCATATATTTT
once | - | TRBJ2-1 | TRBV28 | CASSWGGVGEQFF | TGTGCCAGCAGTTGGGGCGGGGTAGGTGAGCAGTTCTTC
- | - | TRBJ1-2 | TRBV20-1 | CSARRADGYTF | TGCAGTGCTAGGCGGGCGGATGGCTACACCTTC
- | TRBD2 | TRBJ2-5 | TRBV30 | CAWGETHEGLAGVETQYF | TGTGCCTGGGGAGAAACCCATGAGGGACTAGCGGGAGTGGAGACCCAGTACTTC